The next 8 T cell receptor beta chains were all read from a single sample in a study of radiotherapy plus CTLA-4 blockade in lung cancer. Clones were read by immunoSEQ multiplex PCR, and TCRdb kept only the in-frame ones, dropping some. Of about 51,000 clones listed, roughly 77% are singletons. This sample comprised peripheral blood, obtained from a patient treated with radiotherapy plus ipilimumab. These receptors all come from a human donor with non-small cell lung cancer whose response to radiotherapy plus ipilimumab could not be evaluated.

The chain links TRBV4-2 to TRBJ1-4; D might be TRBD1 (6 bases). The V gene lost 4 bases and the J gene lost 2 bases, with 11 bases spanning the gap. CDR3 size: 15 residues. Germline-derived CDR1 and CDR2 are LGHNA and YNFKEQ. CDR3 residues: CASSLQGRTNEKLFF. The DNA for the CDR3 is TGTGCCAGCAGCCTACAGGGACGGACTAATGAAAAACTGTTTTTT.

The CDR3 protein is CASSLVAGARETQYF. CDR3 in DNA: TGTGCCAGCAGCTTGGTCGCAGGGGCGAGGGAGACCCAGTACTTC. This chain links TRBV5-6 with TRBJ2-5; weak D call: TRBD1 (6 bases). Trimming took 0 bases from V and 5 from J, leaving 14 bases between them. The CDR3 totals 15 residues. Germline CDR1 is SGHDT and CDR2 is YYEEEE.

The genes are TRBV4-1 and TRBJ1-6; TRBD1 matches 9 bases. V was clipped by 2 bases and J by 14 bases; unmatched bases: 19. The CDR3 extends over 18 amino acids. CDR1 and CDR2 (germline): MGHRA, YSYEKL. CDR3 nucleotides: TGCGCCAGCAGCCAACCGGGACAGGGACCGCCCTTGAGTGGGGCCCTCCACTTT. Protein sequence: CASSQPGQGPPLSGALHF.

This clone has just one count. The V call is TRBV7-2, the J call TRBJ1-1, with D possibly being TRBD1 (5 bases). The V end lost 4 bases, the J end lost 1 base, and 13 bases lay between the germline ends. This CDR3 has 15 amino acids. Germline V gives CDR1 SGHTA, CDR2 FQGNSA. The CDR3 reads CASSYTRASNTEAFF. The CDR3 coding sequence is TGTGCCAGCAGCTACACCAGGGCCTCGAACACTGAAGCTTTCTTT. The whole variable domain, filled in from reference TRBV7-2 and TRBJ1-1, reads GAGVSQSPSNKVTEKGKDVELRCDPISGHTALYWYRQSLGQGLEFLIYFQGNSAPDKSGLPSDRFSAERTGGSVSTLTIQRTQQEDSAVYLCASSYTRASNTEAFFGQGTRLTVV.

This clone was seen a few times. The chain is built from TRBV7-6 and TRBJ2-2; 8 positions agree with TRBD1. This CDR3 has 13 amino acids. The germline CDR1 and CDR2 sequences are SGHVS and FNYEAQ. Trimming removed 8 bases from V and 5 bases from J; junction bases left unmatched: 4. CDR3 amino acids: CASLQGATGELFF. DNA for the CDR3: TGTGCCAGCCTTCAGGGGGCGACCGGGGAGCTGTTTTTT.

The J gene is TRBJ1-2, the V gene TRBV5-5; D is ambiguous. The germline V and J ends were trimmed by 1 base and 2 bases, with 6 bases remaining between them. The CDR3 spans 13 residues. Per the germline V gene, CDR1 is SGHKS and CDR2 is YYEKEE (reference sequence). The CDR3 loop is CASSLSRNYGYTF. The CDR3 DNA reads TGTGCCAGCAGCTTGAGTCGGAACTATGGCTACACCTTC.

The chain couples TRBV5-4 to TRBJ1-1, with 7 bases fitting TRBD1. The CDR3 extends over 14 amino acids. The germline gives CDR1 SGHNT, CDR2 YYREEE (reference sequence). With V trimmed by 4 bases and J by 5 bases, 8 bases remained unmatched. CDR3 residues: CASSNRQGRTEAFF. The DNA for the CDR3 is TGTGCCAGCAGCAACCGACAGGGTAGGACTGAAGCTTTCTTT.

The CDR3 coding sequence is TGTGCCAGCAGCTTGGGGGAGGTGGGCACCGGGGAGCTGTTTTTT. This translates into CASSLGEVGTGELFF. The V and J genes are TRBV5-5 and TRBJ2-2; TRBD2 might be the D (6 bases). There are 15 residues in the CDR3. V lost 0 bases to trimming and J lost 4 bases, with 10 bases between them. Germline V gene data show CDR1 as SGHKS and CDR2 as YYEKEE (reference sequence). The full variable domain, rest sourced from reference TRBV5-5 and TRBJ2-2, is DAGVTQSPTHLIKTRGQQVTLRCSPISGHKSVSWYQQVLGQGPQFIFQYYEKEERGRGNFPDRFSARQFPNYSSELNVNALLLGDSALYLCASSLGEVGTGELFFGEGSRLTVL.